Given below is one T cell receptor beta chain in context. The data derive from a study of blood T cell repertoires in COVID-19. Symptom resolution, clearance, or two negative PCRs marked the recovered donors of Cohort 3. The CDR3 consists of 15 residues. Germline CDR1 reads LGHNA; CDR2 reads YSLEER. With 4 bases clipped from V and 9 bases from J, the junction kept 9 bases outside the gene matches. As processed by the authors: Scientists estimated how many nucleated cells there were by amplifying reference gene primers. Clones were sequenced by immunoSEQ multiplex PCR, and TCRdb holds only the in-frame ones, with some missing. V, J and clone size are taken as reported in that table, and D and trimming were inferred from the DNA itself. The table records 150,000 to 200,000 clones, around 80% of them present only once.

The receptor comes from a man aged 50-59 years who had recovered from COVID-19. What was sequenced was PBMCs or T cells enriched from blood (not recorded which). V gene TRBV4-3 combines with J gene TRBJ2-5; 12 bases fit TRBD2. This CDR3 is CASSPEPRTSGAQYF. CDR3 DNA sequence: TGCGCCAGCAGCCCCGAACCCCGGACTAGCGGGGCCCAGTACTTC.